This is a list of T cell receptor beta chains from one sample in a study of cytomegalovirus exposure and HLA in healthy donors. Some clones are missing from TCRdb's copy, which holds only in-frame ones; the method was immunoSEQ multiplex PCR. The table shows over 150,000 clones, with over 65% occurring only once. The sequenced sample was PBMCs. Receptor source: a man younger than 45 in good health and CMV-seronegative. Each CDR3 is given with its conserved first and last residue. The D gene is left open where the match is weak. Clone size appears in some rows only: once, few, many, or a class for an expanded clone.

D gene	CDR3 length	V gene	clone size	J gene	CDR3 protein	CDR3 DNA
.	15	TRBV5-1	.	TRBJ2-7	CASSLGDREAYEQYF	TGCGCCAGCAGTCTTGGTGACAGGGAGGCCTACGAGCAGTACTTC
.	15	TRBV7-2	.	TRBJ1-5	CASSLAGHSNQPQNF	TGTGCCAGCAGCTTAGCAGGACATAGCAATCAGCCCCAGAATTTT
.	14	TRBV30	.	TRBJ1-2	CAWSVGGETGGYTF	TGTGCCTGGAGTGTTGGTGGGGAGACTGGGGGCTACACCTTC
.	16	TRBV19	.	TRBJ2-2	CASRPDWGANTGELFF	TGTGCCAGTAGACCGGACTGGGGAGCGAACACCGGGGAGCTGTTTTTT
.	12	TRBV30	few	TRBJ2-5	CALNFGGETQYF	TGTGCCCTAAATTTCGGAGGGGAGACCCAGTACTTC
.	15	TRBV5-1	.	TRBJ1-3	CASSWDGGSGNTIYF	TGCGCCAGCAGCTGGGACGGGGGCTCTGGAAACACCATATATTTT
.	15	TRBV5-1	.	TRBJ1-6	CASSLDASGESPLHF	TGCGCCAGCAGCTTGGATGCGTCAGGGGAGTCACCCCTCCACTTT
TRBD2	14	TRBV7-3	.	TRBJ2-5	CASSPLGGQETQYF	TGTGCCAGCAGCCCCCTGGGGGGGCAAGAGACCCAGTACTTC
TRBD2	15	TRBV7-2	.	TRBJ2-7	CASSYLAGGSYEQYF	TGTGCCAGCAGCTACTTAGCGGGGGGCTCCTACGAGCAGTACTTC
TRBD1	16	TRBV7-6	.	TRBJ2-1	CASSSSGTGAYNEQFF	TGTGCCAGCAGCTCGTCCGGGACAGGGGCGTACAATGAGCAGTTCTTC
.	17	TRBV5-4	.	TRBJ2-3	CASSSPGTPSSTDTQYF	TGTGCCAGCAGCTCTCCCGGGACACCCTCTAGCACAGATACGCAGTATTTT
TRBD1	14	TRBV7-8	.	TRBJ1-1	CASSLGTANTEAFF	TGTGCCAGCAGCTTGGGGACAGCTAACACTGAAGCTTTCTTT
.	13	TRBV27	.	TRBJ2-5	CASSTGLGETQYF	TGTGCCAGCAGTACAGGGCTAGGGGAGACCCAGTACTTC
.	15	TRBV6-1	.	TRBJ2-3	CASSEPAGLADTQYF	TGTGCCAGCAGTGAACCCGCAGGGTTAGCAGATACGCAGTATTTT
.	15	TRBV29-1	.	TRBJ2-5	CSVDSWAGAQETQYF	TGCAGCGTTGATAGCTGGGCGGGGGCCCAAGAGACCCAGTACTTC
.	14	TRBV10-3	.	TRBJ1-2	CAIRTANSDYGYTF	TGTGCCATCAGGACAGCAAACTCGGACTATGGCTACACCTTC
TRBD2	17	TRBV5-6	.	TRBJ2-3	CASSWGLAGVPRDTQYF	TGTGCCAGCAGCTGGGGACTAGCGGGGGTTCCGCGAGATACGCAGTATTTT